These 4 T cell receptor beta chains were all obtained from the same sample, sequenced in a study of lymphopenia after photon versus proton radiotherapy. Only in-frame clones appear in the TCRdb table, and some are missing; sequencing was by immunoSEQ multiplex PCR. The sample holds some 55,000 clones, around 83% seen once. The sample here was peripheral blood, taken from a patient treated with photon-based radiotherapy. The source is a man aged 50 or older with gastric cancer.

This clone was detected only a few times. The rearrangement links TRBV21-1 to TRBJ1-4; the table assigns TRBD1, which was not confirmed against the DNA. TRBV21-1 has pseudogene status. There are 20 residues in the CDR3. The CDR3 DNA reads as TGTGCCAGCAGCAAAAAGGTTGGGCGACAGGGGGCCAAAGGCCATGAAAAACTGTTTTTT. This translates into CASSKKVGRQGAKGHEKLFF.

V and J are TRBV6-4 and TRBJ2-1; 8 nucleotides agree with TRBD2. Losses at the gene ends were 4 bases for V and 10 bases for J; bases not matched to a gene: 6. Germline CDR1 reads MRHNA; CDR2 reads SNTAGT. The CDR3 spans 13 residues. The CDR3 DNA is TGTGCCAGCAGTGGGGTAGCGGGACGAGAGCAGTTCTTC. Residues: CASSGVAGREQFF.

This rearrangement joins TRBV4-1 to TRBJ2-1; D ambiguous. The CDR3 has 15 residues. V lost 0 bases, J lost 2 bases, and 8 bases lay in between. The germline V gene has CDR1 MGHRA and CDR2 YSYEKL. The CDR3 spells CASSQDIGPYNEQFF. The CDR3 DNA is TGCGCCAGCAGCCAAGATATAGGCCCCTACAATGAGCAGTTCTTC.

The V gene is TRBV7-2, the J gene TRBJ2-2, with 12 bases lining up with TRBD2. CDR1 is SGHTA, CDR2 FQGNSA, per germline. The CDR3 runs to 18 residues. The junction had 12 bases not matched to a gene; V was cut back by 6 bases and J by 4 bases. CDR3 bases: TGTGCCAGCAGTACCGGGACTAGCGGGCCCCGGGGCACCGGGGAGCTGTTTTTT. Translating it yields CASSTGTSGPRGTGELFF.